These 14 T cell receptor beta chains were all obtained from the same sample, sequenced in a study of shared clonotypes between healthy human individuals. Method: immunoSEQ multiplex PCR; TCRdb's copy keeps in-frame clones and lacks some. The sample has around 2.5 million clones, 90% to 95% seen once; the top ten hold around 0.37%. Sequenced input: naive CD4+ T cells from PBMCs. Sample subset: CD45RA+ positively selected. The receptor source for this set is a man younger than 35 in good health. Some clones in this sample may be carry-over from other donors' samples.

The V and J genes are TRBV28 and TRBJ2-6; D may correspond to TRBD1 or TRBD2 (6 bases each). CDR1 and CDR2 from the germline V gene are MDHEN and SYDVKM. The CDR3 spans 20 residues. Trimming took off 6 bases at V and 4 bases at J, with 28 bases between the two ends. The CDR3 region is CASRPSPGGQGPSGANVLTF. The CDR3 DNA follows: TGTGCCAGCAGACCATCACCCGGGGGCCAGGGTCCGTCGGGGGCCAACGTCCTGACTTTC.

The gene calls are TRBV11-2 and TRBJ1-5; no reliable D call. This CDR3 has 15 amino acids. The V end lost 2 bases, the J end lost 0 bases, and 8 bases lay between the germline ends. Germline CDR1 reads SGHAT; CDR2 reads FQNNGV. CDR3 in amino acids: CASSLLPNSNQPQHF. CDR3 nucleotides: TGTGCCAGCAGCTTACTTCCCAATAGCAATCAGCCCCAGCATTTT.

The rearrangement uses TRBV9 and TRBJ1-6, with D perhaps matching TRBD1 (6 bases). CDR3 length: 15 residues. V shed 3 bases and J shed 3 bases, with 10 bases lying between them. Germline V gives CDR1 SGDLS, CDR2 YYNGEE. CDR3 sequence: CASSARTDYNSPLHF. DNA for the CDR3: TGTGCCAGCAGCGCCAGGACAGACTATAATTCACCCCTCCACTTT.

This rearrangement joins TRBV7-2 to TRBJ1-2, with TRBD1 matching 9 bases. V lost 1 base, J lost 4 bases, and 4 bases stayed unmatched. CDR1 SGHTA and CDR2 FQGNSA come from the germline V gene. The CDR3 totals 15 residues. The CDR3 is CASSLETGQGYGYTF. CDR3 in DNA: TGTGCCAGCAGCTTAGAAACGGGACAGGGCTATGGCTACACCTTC. Combining the CDR3 with reference TRBV7-2 and TRBJ1-2 gives the whole variable domain GAGVSQSPSNKVTEKGKDVELRCDPISGHTALYWYRQSLGQGLEFLIYFQGNSAPDKSGLPSDRFSAERTGGSVSTLTIQRTQQEDSAVYLCASSLETGQGYGYTFGSGTRLTVV.

V usage is TRBV18 and J usage is TRBJ2-1; weak D call: TRBD1 (5 bases). The V end was cut by 6 bases, the J end by 4 bases, with 16 bases between. The CDR3 length is 15 residues. The germline V gene encodes CDR1 KGHSH and CDR2 LQKENI. The CDR3 reads CASSPGPQSYNEQFF. The CDR3 DNA reads as TGTGCCAGCTCGCCAGGGCCCCAAAGTTACAATGAGCAGTTCTTC.

J is TRBJ2-1 and V is TRBV30; D is uncertain. The CDR3 spans 12 residues. The V end lost 5 bases, the J end lost 1 base, and 6 bases lay between the germline ends. Germline-derived CDR1 and CDR2 are GTSNPN and SVGIG (reference sequence). The CDR3 here is CAWGQSYNEQFF. Written as DNA, the CDR3 is TGTGCCTGGGGGCAATCCTACAATGAGCAGTTCTTC.

J is TRBJ2-2 and V is TRBV4-1; no reliable D call. The CDR3 spans 17 residues. Germline CDR1 reads MGHRA; CDR2 reads YSYEKL. V was trimmed by 4 bases and J by 1 base, leaving 16 bases between them. The CDR3 loop reads CASSPDPGRGNTGELFF. The DNA of the CDR3 is TGCGCCAGCAGCCCTGACCCCGGGCGAGGGAACACCGGGGAGCTGTTTTTT.

The V and J genes are TRBV7-3 and TRBJ2-5, with D tentatively TRBD1 or TRBD2 (5 bases each). The CDR3 consists of 21 residues. V lost 1 base to trimming and J lost 2 bases, with 29 bases between them. From germline, CDR1 is SGHTA and CDR2 FQGTGA. The CDR3 DNA reads as TGTGCCAGCAGCTTAATCGGACGCGGCCTCCCCGGGGAGACAGTTCAAGAGACCCAGTACTTC. Translated, it gives CASSLIGRGLPGETVQETQYF.

A note on this clone: Other DNA sequences within the sample encode an identical CDR3. The chain employs TRBV7-8 and TRBJ2-1, with D unclear. The ends were cut back, 3 bases at V and 7 bases at J, with 4 bases in the middle. The CDR3 loop spans 11 amino acids. Per the germline V gene, CDR1 is SGHVS and CDR2 is FQNEAQ. CDR3 residues: CASSFRNEQFF. The CDR3 nucleotides are TGTGCCAGCAGCTTTCGAAATGAGCAGTTCTTC.

V gene TRBV19 combines with J gene TRBJ1-1; D might be TRBD1 (6 bases). CDR1 is LNHDA, CDR2 SQIVND, per germline (reference sequence). V lost 6 bases to trimming and J lost 4 bases, with 15 bases between them. The CDR3 is 14 residues long. The CDR3 nucleotides are TGTGCCAGTAGGACAGGAACTTCTATCACTGAAGCTTTCTTT. Encoded protein: CASRTGTSITEAFF.

V usage is TRBV6-5 and J usage is TRBJ2-2; 8 nucleotides line up with TRBD1. The CDR3 has 14 amino acids. Germline CDR1 and CDR2: MNHEY and SVGAGI. The CDR3 loop reads CPRTGRPNAGELFF. CDR3 sequence (DNA): TGTCCTAGGACAGGGAGGCCCAACGCCGGGGAGCTGTTTTTT.

The V call is TRBV9, the J call TRBJ1-1, with 8 bases aligning to TRBD1. Germline CDR1 and CDR2: SGDLS and YYNGEE. The junction had 4 bases not matched to a gene; V was cut back by 0 bases and J by 0 bases. The CDR3 runs to 16 residues. CDR3 amino acids: CASSVGSGGLNTEAFF. CDR3 coding DNA: TGTGCCAGCAGCGTAGGGTCAGGGGGCTTGAACACTGAAGCTTTCTTT.

The chain combines TRBV5-1 with TRBJ2-2; 12 bases map to TRBD2. This CDR3 has 15 residues. Germline CDR1 and CDR2: SGHRS and YFSETQ. J lost 8 bases, V lost 4 bases, and 6 bases had no gene match. This CDR3 reads CASSLLAGGQGELFF. The DNA for the CDR3 is TGCGCCAGCAGCCTACTAGCGGGAGGACAGGGGGAGCTGTTTTTT.

CDR3 region: CASSSLSSYGYTF. For the CDR3, the DNA is TGTGCCAGCAGCTCGCTTTCCTCCTATGGCTACACCTTC. This chain joins TRBV5-6 and TRBJ1-2; D not resolved. The CDR3 totals 13 residues. Germline V gene lookup returns CDR1 SGHDT and CDR2 YYEEEE. Trimming removed 3 bases from V and 4 bases from J, with 10 bases in between.